Reported below is one T cell receptor (beta chain). The V and J ends lost 6 bases and 2 bases, in that order; junction bases with no gene match: 10. The CDR3 is made up of 16 amino acids. Germline lookup yields CDR1 MDHEN and CDR2 SYDVKM. TCRdb's table, derived via immunoSEQ multiplex PCR, lists solely in-frame clones and lacks some. In the table there are some 160,000 clones, around 77% of which are singletons. The source of the sample is a study of blood T cell repertoires in COVID-19. Study-level information: Material from acute and convalescent COVID-19 was sourced from the United States, Italy and Spain.

J is TRBJ2-7 and V is TRBV28, with 10 bases that match TRBD1. The TCR originated in a man in his fifties or sixties with active or convalescent COVID-19. The specimen sequenced was peripheral blood. CDR3 in amino acids: CASSRIGTGVPYEQYF. The CDR3 DNA reads as TGTGCCAGCAGCCGTATCGGGACAGGGGTTCCCTACGAGCAGTACTTC.